The rows below give T cell receptor beta chains drawn from one sample of a study of OX40 agonist ivuxolimab in advanced cancers. TCRdb keeps only in-frame clones here, not all; method: immunoSEQ multiplex PCR. The sample shows over 50,000 clones, 70% to 90% of them seen only once. The sequencing used CD4+ or CD8+ T cells sorted from blood, collected in a trial of the OX40 agonist ivuxolimab. The source of these receptors is an adult with an advanced solid tumor such as melanoma, head and neck, liver or kidney cancer. Both conserved end residues are part of each CDR3. A D gene is named only where the DNA matches it firmly. Size is stated for part of the rows, as once, few or many counts, or as a class when the clone is expanded.

D gene | clone size | J gene | V gene | CDR3 protein | CDR3 DNA
- | - | TRBJ2-7 | TRBV27 | CASSPSGYLYEQYF | TGTGCCAGCAGTCCTTCGGGATACCTCTACGAGCAGTACTTC
- | - | TRBJ2-7 | TRBV4-3 | CASSQVPDISYEQYF | TGCGCCAGCAGCCAAGTACCGGACATCTCCTACGAGCAGTACTTC
TRBD1 | - | TRBJ2-5 | TRBV6-1 | CASSPAGGETQYF | TGTGCCAGCAGCCCGGCAGGGGGAGAGACCCAGTACTTC
- | - | TRBJ2-2 | TRBV5-1 | CASSLKGWTGELFF | TGCGCCAGCAGCTTGAAGGGGTGGACCGGGGAGCTGTTTTTT
- | once | TRBJ2-1 | TRBV28 | CASKSSGRDYNEQFF | TGTGCCAGCAAGAGTTCAGGGCGGGACTACAATGAGCAGTTCTTC
- | - | TRBJ2-1 | TRBV13 | CASSRRGYNEQFF | TGTGCCAGCAGCCGGAGAGGGTACAATGAGCAGTTCTTC
- | - | TRBJ1-1 | TRBV28 | CASSGYREADTEAFF | TGTGCCAGCAGTGGATACAGGGAAGCGGACACTGAAGCTTTCTTT
- | - | TRBJ2-3 | TRBV30 | CAWSVGYGTQYF | TGTGCCTGGAGTGTGGGTTATGGTACGCAGTATTTT
- | - | TRBJ2-4 | TRBV28 | CASSFRGIKNIQYF | TGTGCCAGCAGTTTTAGAGGGATCAAAAACATTCAGTACTTC
- | - | TRBJ2-1 | TRBV27 | CASTVFLGKGTGYNEQFF | TGTGCCAGCACCGTATTTTTGGGCAAGGGTACGGGTTACAATGAGCAGTTCTTC
TRBD1 | - | TRBJ2-1 | TRBV7-9 | CASSLGQGFQYDYNEQFF | TGTGCCAGCAGCTTGGGACAGGGCTTCCAATATGACTACAATGAGCAGTTCTTC
- | - | TRBJ1-6 | TRBV27 | CASSFAINSPLHF | TGTGCCAGCAGTTTCGCGATAAATTCACCCCTCCACTTT
- | - | TRBJ2-7 | TRBV6-5 | CASSYSNALGFEEQYF | TGTGCCAGCAGTTACTCGAATGCACTCGGGTTTGAAGAGCAGTACTTC
- | - | TRBJ1-1 | TRBV11-3 | CASSFRDTEAFF | TGTGCCAGCAGCTTTCGAGATACTGAAGCTTTCTTT
- | - | TRBJ2-7 | TRBV6-6 | CASSYGQGEYEQYF | TGTGCCAGCAGTTACGGGCAGGGCGAATACGAGCAGTACTTC
- | - | TRBJ2-1 | TRBV7-9 | CASSLLMGQSGSYNEQFF | TGTGCCAGCAGCTTACTCATGGGGCAATCGGGGTCCTACAATGAGCAGTTCTTC
- | - | TRBJ1-4 | TRBV13 | CASSLQNSFNEKLFF | TGTGCCAGCAGCTTGCAGAACAGTTTTAATGAAAAACTGTTTTTT
TRBD2 | - | TRBJ2-7 | TRBV28 | CASSSGTRELYEQYF | TGTGCCAGCAGTTCCGGGACTAGAGAACTCTACGAGCAGTACTTC
- | - | TRBJ2-7 | TRBV21-1 | CASSPFRIGVGEQYF | TGTGCCAGCAGCCCCTTTCGTATAGGGGTAGGGGAGCAGTACTTC
- | few | TRBJ1-4 | TRBV6-1 | CASSAGPEGEKLFF | TGTGCCAGCAGTGCCGGGCCTGAAGGTGAAAAACTGTTTTTT
TRBD1 | - | TRBJ2-7 | TRBV9 | CASSPTGGGYEQYF | TGTGCCAGCAGCCCGACAGGGGGAGGCTACGAGCAGTACTTC
TRBD1 | - | TRBJ2-7 | TRBV27 | CASSFQSDRVHEQYF | TGTGCCAGCAGTTTCCAGTCGGACAGGGTACACGAGCAGTACTTC
- | - | TRBJ2-5 | TRBV11-3 | CASSPSWGDAETQYF | TGTGCCAGCAGCCCCTCCTGGGGTGATGCAGAGACCCAGTACTTC
- | - | TRBJ2-7 | TRBV4-3 | CASSQDVRDTARYEQYF | TGCGCCAGCAGCCAAGACGTCCGGGACACGGCTCGCTACGAGCAGTACTTC
- | - | TRBJ1-1 | TRBV28 | CASSSNTEAFF | TGTGCCAGCAGTTCGAACACTGAAGCTTTCTTT
- | - | TRBJ2-7 | TRBV4-3 | CASSAEGLGEQYF | TGCGCCAGCAGCGCCGAGGGCCTAGGCGAGCAGTACTTC
TRBD2 | - | TRBJ2-5 | TRBV5-4 | CASSWEGRVQETQYF | TGTGCCAGCAGCTGGGAAGGGAGGGTCCAAGAGACCCAGTACTTC
TRBD1 | - | TRBJ2-7 | TRBV6-5 | CASGQGQNSYEQYF | TGTGCCAGCGGCCAGGGACAGAATTCCTACGAGCAGTACTTC
TRBD1 | - | TRBJ2-7 | TRBV6-6 | CASSPRDRDYEQYF | TGTGCCAGCAGTCCCCGGGACAGAGATTACGAGCAGTACTTC
TRBD2 | - | TRBJ2-5 | TRBV7-9 | CASSRNPTSGRMETQYF | TGTGCCAGCAGCCGCAACCCGACTAGCGGGAGGATGGAGACCCAGTACTTC
- | - | TRBJ2-3 | TRBV10-3 | CAISDGYSTDTQYF | TGTGCCATCAGTGACGGCTATAGCACAGATACGCAGTATTTT
TRBD2 | - | TRBJ2-3 | TRBV11-3 | CASSLGPLTSGRADTQYF | TGTGCCAGCAGCTTAGGCCCCCTCACTAGCGGGAGGGCAGATACGCAGTATTTT
- | - | TRBJ1-5 | TRBV28 | CASSFSSVRKGNQPQHF | TGTGCCAGCAGTTTCAGCTCCGTCCGAAAGGGCAATCAGCCCCAGCATTTT
- | - | TRBJ2-7 | TRBV5-5 | CASSLVGTSYEQYF | TGTGCCAGCAGCTTGGTAGGGACCTCCTACGAGCAGTACTTC
- | - | TRBJ2-5 | TRBV4-3 | CASSHDEEETQYF | TGCGCCAGCAGCCATGATGAAGAAGAGACCCAGTACTTC
- | - | TRBJ2-5 | TRBV9 | CASSGGASLGSQYF | TGTGCCAGCAGCGGCGGGGCTTCTTTGGGGTCCCAGTACTTC
- | - | TRBJ2-1 | TRBV5-7 | CASSTDNEQFF | TGTGCCAGCAGCACGGACAATGAGCAGTTCTTC
TRBD2 | - | TRBJ2-7 | TRBV7-9 | CASSPGLVYEQYF | TGTGCCAGCAGCCCCGGACTAGTGTACGAGCAGTACTTC
TRBD2 | - | TRBJ2-5 | TRBV10-1 | CASSEFRLAGDETQYF | TGCGCCAGCAGTGAGTTTCGACTAGCGGGAGACGAGACCCAGTACTTC
- | - | TRBJ2-5 | TRBV25-1 | CASSTLGVGETQYF | TGTGCCAGTAGTACCCTCGGGGTGGGAGAGACCCAGTACTTC